One sample yielded the 8 T cell receptor delta chains listed below, sequenced in a study of gamma delta lymphoproliferative disorders and STAT genes. TCRdb fed the multiplex PCR reads into CATT to redo clone calling. Counted here are under 2,000 delta-chain clones, about 3% occurring once; the ten biggest clones make up under 15%. Sequencing used genomic DNA taken from PBMCs of patients and controls. The sequencing sample was made of blood. The receptors come from a human donor in good health.

This clone was seen a handful of times. The chain uses TRDV1 and TRDJ1, with TRDD2 as a possible D gene (5 bases). The V gene lost 0 bases and the J gene lost 1 base, with 21 bases spanning the gap. In germline, CDR1 is TSWWSYY, CDR2 QGS. This CDR3 spans 19 amino acids. CDR3 in DNA: TGTGCTCTTGGGGAACTAGTGTTTTCCTCGTTTAGAGGCACCGATAAACTCATCTTT. Protein product: CALGELVFSSFRGTDKLIF.

As for this clone: The protein that TCRdb holds for this DNA derives from a much larger clone and differs from the translated DNA at residue 9, which likely indicates a read error; the protein shown here is translated from the DNA. This chain uses TRDV2 with TRDJ1, with 9 bases lining up with TRDD3. With V trimmed by 4 bases and J by 1 base, 12 bases remained unmatched. Germline loops: CDR1 GEAIGNYY, CDR2 EKD. This CDR3 is built from 17 residues. CDR3 residues: CACEATGGPEGTDKLIF. The CDR3 DNA reads TGTGCCTGTGAGGCCACTGGGGGACCAGAGGGCACCGATAAACTCATCTTT.

A note on this clone: TCRdb shows a much larger clone's protein in place of this DNA's translation, and the two differ at residue 6, likely through a read error; the protein shown is translated from the DNA. The chain has TRDV2 and TRDJ1; TRDD2 or TRDD3 may be the D gene (7 bases each). The CDR3 covers 22 residues. Germline CDR1 and CDR2: GEAIGNYY and EKD. The V gene lost 3 bases and the J gene lost 7 bases, with 41 bases spanning the gap. CDR3 sequence: CACDAVFLINSDTRTPSLKLIF. The DNA of the CDR3 is TGTGCCTGTGACGCCGTCTTCCTAATCAATTCGGATACGCGGACTCCCTCGCTTAAACTCATCTTT.

This clone was detected a few times. TCRdb has a much larger clone's protein, which differs at residue 11 from the translation of this DNA, likely because of a read error; what is shown is the protein translated from the DNA. The J gene is TRDJ1, the V gene TRDV1; 7 bases map to TRDD3. Looked up from germline, CDR1 is TSWWSYY and CDR2 is QGS. Trimming cost V 3 bases and J 11 bases; bases outside gene matches: 24. The CDR3 extends over 18 amino acids. Here the CDR3 DNA reads TGTGCTCTTGGGGACTCTCCTCCTGACTGGAGGATACGCCACCGGCTCATCTTT. This sequence encodes CALGDSPPDWRIRHRLIF.

CDR3 bases: TGTGCCTGTGACACCGTCCGGGCTGGGGGACAGGGGTACACCGATAAACTCATCTTT. Translated: CACDTVRAGGQGYTDKLIF. V usage is TRDV2 and J usage is TRDJ1; 8 bases match TRDD3. The V gene's germline CDR1 is GEAIGNYY and CDR2 EKD. With V trimmed by 0 bases and J by 0 bases, 14 bases remained unmatched. The CDR3 totals 19 residues.

As to this clone: TCRdb assigns this DNA the protein of a much larger clone, which departs from its translation at residue 12; this likely reflects a read error, and the protein shown comes from translating the DNA. The rearrangement joins TRDV2 to TRDJ1, with 7 bases matching TRDD3. The CDR3 has 14 amino acids. Germline values: CDR1 GEAIGNYY, CDR2 EKD. The CDR3 protein is CACDPVGESDKHIF. The CDR3 DNA follows: TGTGCCTGTGACCCGGTGGGGGAATCCGATAAACACATCTTT.

Turning to this clone: TCRdb's protein for this DNA is that of a much larger clone and differs from the translation at residue 17, likely a read error; the protein shown is the DNA translation. CDR3 amino acids: CALGEMSPEYWGILYPNKLIF. CDR3 DNA: TGTGCTCTTGGGGAGATGAGTCCCGAGTACTGGGGGATACTCTATCCCAATAAACTCATCTTT. V is TRDV1 and J is TRDJ1, with TRDD3 matching over 12 bases. CDR3 length equals 21 residues. Trimming cost V 3 bases and J 6 bases; bases outside gene matches: 23. The V gene's germline CDR1 is TSWWSYY and CDR2 QGS.

Regarding this clone: Translating this DNA gives a protein that differs at residue 15 from the TCRdb one, which belongs to a much larger clone; a read error is likely, and the protein shown is this translation. The CDR3 coding sequence is TGTGCCTGTGACACCGTGAGGCTGGGGGATACGTACACCGATGAACTCATCTTT. This gives the protein CACDTVRLGDTYTDELIF. This chain connects TRDV2 to TRDJ1; 12 bases are shared with TRDD3. Germline values: CDR1 GEAIGNYY, CDR2 EKD. This CDR3 has 18 residues.